This T cell receptor beta chain was sequenced during a study of T cell responses to AZD1222 COVID-19 vaccine. The method was immunoSEQ multiplex PCR; TCRdb's version includes in-frame clones alone and lacks a portion of them. The sample includes 110,000 or so clones, approximately 90% of them seen just once. V was clipped by 6 bases and J by 10 bases, with 10 bases between them. Germline V gene data show CDR1 as MDHEN and CDR2 as SYDVKM. The CDR3 contains 11 residues. The chain uses TRBV28 and TRBJ2-1; the D is unclear. The material sequenced was peripheral blood, taken 28 days after the second AZD1222 dose. The sequence came from an adult who received the AZD1222 COVID-19 vaccine. DNA of the CDR3: TGTGCCAGCAGCCCTGAAGGAGAGCAGTTCTTC. This sequence encodes CASSPEGEQFF.